The 8 T cell receptor beta chains presented below share a single source sample, sequenced in a study of cytomegalovirus exposure and HLA in healthy donors. Generated by immunoSEQ multiplex PCR, the TCRdb table keeps only in-frame clones and is missing some. This sample has 150,000 to 200,000 clones, with approximately 83% found just once. Sequences were obtained from PBMCs. These receptors were obtained from a woman aged 18-35 years in good health and CMV-seropositive.

The chain uses TRBV28 and TRBJ1-6; D remains ambiguous. CDR1 is MDHEN, CDR2 SYDVKM, per germline. This CDR3 has 15 residues. V lost 4 bases to trimming and J lost 0 bases, with 7 bases between them. CDR3 sequence reads: CASSSLSSYNSPLHF. The CDR3, as DNA: TGTGCCAGCAGTTCCCTCAGCTCCTATAATTCACCCCTCCACTTT.

V gene TRBV7-8 combines with J gene TRBJ1-5; TRBD1 matches 7 bases. Trimming cost V 5 bases and J 4 bases; bases outside gene matches: 8. The CDR3 sequence is 15 residues long. Per germline, CDR1 SGHVS and CDR2 FQNEAQ. The CDR3 nucleotides are TGTGCCAGCAGCCAACGGGACAGTCCGAATCAGCCCCAGCATTTT. Amino acids: CASSQRDSPNQPQHF.

The rearrangement uses TRBV5-1 and TRBJ2-1; maybe TRBD1 (5 bases). The CDR3 is 18 residues long. V lost 4 bases and J lost 3, with 23 bases in between. Germline CDR1 is SGHRS and CDR2 is YFSETQ. The CDR3 DNA sequence: TGCGCCAGCAGCCCCACTTATAGGACACGTAATATCTACAATGAGCAGTTCTTC. The encoded protein is CASSPTYRTRNIYNEQFF.

As regards this clone: This sample includes further DNA sequences coding for the same CDR3. This sequence joins TRBV27 and TRBJ1-6; D ambiguous. V gave up 3 bases and J gave up 9 bases, with 15 bases separating them. CDR1 is MNHEY, CDR2 SMNVEV, per germline (reference sequence). The CDR3 covers 15 residues. The CDR3 sequence is CASSLAGFGGSPLHF. CDR3 in DNA: TGTGCCAGCAGTTTGGCGGGGTTTGGTGGTTCACCCCTCCACTTT.

The gene calls are TRBV7-9 and TRBJ2-2, with D perhaps TRBD2 (5 bases). V was cut by 3 bases and J by 4 bases, with 12 bases left in between. CDR3 length: 15 amino acids. CDR1 and CDR2 from the germline V gene are SEHNR and FQNEAQ (reference sequence). DNA of the CDR3: TGTGCCAGCAGCTTGACATCAGGACTCACCGGGGAGCTGTTTTTT. Protein product: CASSLTSGLTGELFF. The full variable domain, with the rest looked up from reference TRBV7-9 and TRBJ2-2, is DTGVSQNPRHKITKRGQNVTFRCDPISEHNRLYWYRQTLGQGPEFLTYFQNEAQLEKSRLLSDRFSAERPKGSFSTLEIQRTEQGDSAMYLCASSLTSGLTGELFFGEGSRLTVL.

The rearrangement uses TRBV6-5 and TRBJ1-5; perhaps TRBD1 as D (6 bases). Between the trimmed V and J ends, which lost 8 bases and 1 base, there was a span of 9 bases. The V gene's germline CDR1 is MNHEY and CDR2 SVGAGI. The CDR3 is 13 amino acids. The CDR3 sequence is CASCQGSNQPQHF. The CDR3 coding sequence is TGTGCCAGCTGTCAGGGGAGCAATCAGCCCCAGCATTTT.

The chain has TRBV27 and TRBJ2-3; TRBD2 matches 8 bases. Germline V gene sequence: CDR1 MNHEY, CDR2 SMNVEV (reference sequence). CDR3 length: 14 amino acids. The J segment lost 4 bases and the V segment lost 7 bases, leaving 7 bases of the junction unmatched. The CDR3 DNA sequence: TGTGCCAGCAACCGGGGGGGGGCTCCAGATACGCAGTATTTT. Its translation is CASNRGGAPDTQYF.

The rearrangement links TRBV14 to TRBJ2-7, with D perhaps TRBD1 (6 bases). This CDR3 is built from 13 residues. Germline CDR1 reads SGHDN; CDR2 reads FVKESK. V was shortened by 0 bases and J by 5 bases, with 8 bases between the two germline ends. In nucleotides, the CDR3 is TGTGCCAGCAGCCAAGATTACAGGGACGAGCAGTACTTC. Its translation is CASSQDYRDEQYF.